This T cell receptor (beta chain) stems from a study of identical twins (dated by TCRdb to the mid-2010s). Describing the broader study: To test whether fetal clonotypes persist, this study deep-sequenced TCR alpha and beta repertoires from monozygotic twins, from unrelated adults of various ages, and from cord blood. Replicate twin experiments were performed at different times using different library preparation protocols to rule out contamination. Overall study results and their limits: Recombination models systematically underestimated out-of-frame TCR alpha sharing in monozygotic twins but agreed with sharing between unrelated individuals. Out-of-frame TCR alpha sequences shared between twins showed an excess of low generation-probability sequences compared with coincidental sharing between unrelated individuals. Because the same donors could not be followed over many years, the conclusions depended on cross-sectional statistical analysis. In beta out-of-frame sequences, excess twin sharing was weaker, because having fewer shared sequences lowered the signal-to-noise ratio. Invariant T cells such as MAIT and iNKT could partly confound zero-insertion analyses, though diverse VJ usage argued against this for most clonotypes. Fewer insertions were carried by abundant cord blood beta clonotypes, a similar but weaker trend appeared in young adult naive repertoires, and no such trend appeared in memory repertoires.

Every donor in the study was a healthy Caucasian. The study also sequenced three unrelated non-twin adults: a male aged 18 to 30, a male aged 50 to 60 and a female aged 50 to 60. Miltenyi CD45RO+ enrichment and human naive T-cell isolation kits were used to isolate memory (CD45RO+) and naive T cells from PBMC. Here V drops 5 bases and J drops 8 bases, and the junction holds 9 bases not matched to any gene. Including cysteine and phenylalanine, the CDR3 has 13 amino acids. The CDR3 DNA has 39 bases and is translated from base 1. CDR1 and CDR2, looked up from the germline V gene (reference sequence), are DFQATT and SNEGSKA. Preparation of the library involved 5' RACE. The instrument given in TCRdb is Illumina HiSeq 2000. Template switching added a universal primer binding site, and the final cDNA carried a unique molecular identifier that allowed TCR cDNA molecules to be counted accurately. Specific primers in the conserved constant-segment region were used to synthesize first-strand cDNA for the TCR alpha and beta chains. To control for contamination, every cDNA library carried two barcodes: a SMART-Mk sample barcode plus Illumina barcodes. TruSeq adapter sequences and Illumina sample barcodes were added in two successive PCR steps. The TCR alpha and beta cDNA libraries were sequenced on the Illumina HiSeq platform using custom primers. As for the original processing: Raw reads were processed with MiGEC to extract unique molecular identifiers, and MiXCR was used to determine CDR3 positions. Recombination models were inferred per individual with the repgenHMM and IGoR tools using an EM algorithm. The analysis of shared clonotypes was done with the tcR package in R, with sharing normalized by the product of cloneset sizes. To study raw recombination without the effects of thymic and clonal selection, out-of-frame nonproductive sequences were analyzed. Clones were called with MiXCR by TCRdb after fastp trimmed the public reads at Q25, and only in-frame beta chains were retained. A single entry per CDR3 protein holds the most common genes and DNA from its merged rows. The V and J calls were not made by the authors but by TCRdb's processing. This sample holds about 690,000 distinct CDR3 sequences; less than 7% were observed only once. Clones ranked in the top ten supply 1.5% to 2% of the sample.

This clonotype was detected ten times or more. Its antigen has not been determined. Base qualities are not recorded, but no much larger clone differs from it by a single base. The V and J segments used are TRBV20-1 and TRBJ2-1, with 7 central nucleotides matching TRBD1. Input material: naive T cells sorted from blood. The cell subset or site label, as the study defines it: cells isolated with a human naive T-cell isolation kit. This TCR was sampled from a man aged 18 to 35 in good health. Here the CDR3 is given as CSAAPRQGDEQFF. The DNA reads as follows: TGCAGTGCTGCCCCTCGGCAGGGGGATGAGCAGTTCTTC.